This T cell receptor (beta chain) derives from a study of T cells in Graves' hyperthyroidism and ophthalmopathy. The hyperthyroidism patients had all been newly diagnosed, and their disease duration was under 2 months. Their ages ranged from 18 to 65 years. Uncontrolled infection, other autoimmune disease, pregnancy or lactation barred patients from enrollment. PBMCs were collected from an approximately 9.4 ml volume of fresh peripheral blood. This CDR3 region has 15 residues. Trimming left V 7 bases short and J 2 bases short, with 16 bases between. CDR1 and CDR2 (germline): MNHEY, SMNVEV (reference sequence). This clonotype was detected a few times. Antigen: not known. General study findings and limits: Peripheral blood also featured most of the thyroid clonotypes expanded above 0.001.

The investigators amplified TCR beta CDR3 regions from RNA transcripts. Carried out on the TCR CDR3, a first-round RT-PCR used the HTBI primer set. TCRdb independently ran MiXCR on the multiplex PCR reads; one entry per CDR3 protein. Among roughly 750,000 distinct CDR3 sequences listed, roughly 17% were seen once. V is TRBV27 and J is TRBJ2-3; TRBD1 might be the D (6 bases). Sequencing input: blood. The TCR comes from a man aged 18 to 29 with Graves' hyperthyroidism. The CDR3: CASIFRGSHTDTQYF. CDR3 DNA sequence: TGTGCCAGCATATTCAGGGGATCCCACACAGATACGCAGTATTTT.